A selection of T cell receptor beta chains follows, all from one sample in a study of CD8 T cells in Susac syndrome. From the immunoSEQ multiplex PCR reads, TCRdb called clonotypes with MiXCR, one entry per CDR3 protein. The repertoire holds approximately 220,000 distinct CDR3 sequences, 80% to 95% seen once, with about 0.15% in the top ten. The material sequenced was CD8+ T cells from PBMCs. All receptors come from a human donor with multiple sclerosis. The CDR3 runs from the conserved cysteine through the conserved F or W. The order of the fields is V gene, D gene, J gene, clone size, CDR3 DNA, CDR3 protein. The D gene is left open where the match is weak. Rows may omit the clone size; those that give it use once, few, many or a size class.

TRBV20-1,TRBD1,TRBJ2-1,.,TGCAGTGCTAGCGTGGACAGGGTTACCTTGGTTGAGCAGTTCTTC,CSASVDRVTLVEQFF
TRBV7-2,.,TRBJ2-5,.,TGTGCCAGCAGCTTGGGTAGCGGACTGTACCAAGAGACCCAGTACTTC,CASSLGSGLYQETQYF
TRBV4-1,.,TRBJ1-1,.,TGCGCCAGCAGCCAAGAAATGAACACTGAAGCTTTCTTT,CASSQEMNTEAFF
TRBV27,.,TRBJ2-1,.,TGTGCCAGCAGTTTGGCGGGCCCGAGATACAATGAGCAGTTCTTC,CASSLAGPRYNEQFF
TRBV7-9,.,TRBJ2-1,.,TGTGCCAGCAGCTTCGAGAGGTCGGGCTCCTACAATGAGCAGTTCTTC,CASSFERSGSYNEQFF
TRBV6-2/TRBV6-3,TRBD2,TRBJ2-5,.,TGTGCCAGCACCCTCGGGACTAGCGAACCCACTGAGGGGGAGACCCAGTACTTC,CASTLGTSEPTEGETQYF
TRBV4-1,.,TRBJ2-3,.,TGCGCCAGCAGCCAAGAGCCCGGGAGTATTAGGTATACGCAGTATTTT,CASSQEPGSIRYTQYF
TRBV10-1,.,TRBJ2-3,.,TGCGCCAGCACTGGCCGGGGACCCACGGGAGATACGCAGTATTTT,CASTGRGPTGDTQYF
TRBV29-1,TRBD1,TRBJ2-3,.,TGCAGCGTTGGGAGGCCGGGACAGACAGATACGCAGTATTTT,CSVGRPGQTDTQYF
TRBV20-1,TRBD2,TRBJ2-7,.,TGCAGTGCTAGACCCTCGGGGACTAGCGCATTCTACGAGCAGTACTTC,CSARPSGTSAFYEQYF
TRBV6-6,TRBD1,TRBJ2-7,.,TGTGCCAGCAGCTTCGGACAGGGATTCGCTTCCGAGCAGTACTTC,CASSFGQGFASEQYF
TRBV4-1,TRBD2,TRBJ2-7,.,TGCGCCAGCAGCCAAGATGGAGTCGGACTAGCTCAGTACTTC,CASSQDGVGLAQYF
TRBV2,.,TRBJ2-3,.,TGTGCCAGCAGTGAAGGCAGGGGTATCACAGATACGCAGTATTTT,CASSEGRGITDTQYF
TRBV27,TRBD2,TRBJ2-7,.,TGTGCCAGCAGTTTACGTGCGGGGGTGGCCTACGAGCAGTACTTC,CASSLRAGVAYEQYF
TRBV6-2/TRBV6-3,.,TRBJ1-1,.,TGTGCCAGCAGTTACGAGACACCGAACACTGAAGCTTTCTTT,CASSYETPNTEAFF
TRBV7-3,.,TRBJ2-3,.,TGTGCCAGCAGCTCTCCGGGCACTCAAGATACGCAGTATTTT,CASSSPGTQDTQYF
TRBV19,.,TRBJ1-6,.,TGTGCCAGTAAGGGACTCGCGGGGATCTATAATTCACCCCTCCACTTT,CASKGLAGIYNSPLHF
TRBV12-3/TRBV12-4,.,TRBJ2-3,.,TGTGCCAGCAGTTTAGTCCGGCCAAGCACAGATACGCAGTATTTT,CASSLVRPSTDTQYF
TRBV15,.,TRBJ1-1,once,TGTGCCACCAGTTTTCCGGGGCGAGGAGTAGCTTTCTTT,CATSFPGRGVAFF
TRBV12-3/TRBV12-4,.,TRBJ1-5,.,TGTGCCAGCAGTCCCCCGGACACCTCGGCCCAGCATTTT,CASSPPDTSAQHF
TRBV7-9,.,TRBJ2-1,.,TGTGCCAGCAAGGCCTCGGGCTCCTACAATGAGCAGTTCTTC,CASKASGSYNEQFF
TRBV19,.,TRBJ2-5,.,TGTGCCAGTAGTCCTCGGGCCACTATCCGGGAGACCCAGTACTTC,CASSPRATIRETQYF
TRBV9,TRBD1,TRBJ2-7,.,TGTGCCAGCAGCGTAGGAGGACAGGGGGCCTCCTACGAGCAGTACTTC,CASSVGGQGASYEQYF
TRBV20-1,TRBD1,TRBJ2-7,.,TGCAGTGCTAGAGAGGACAGGGGTATAGGCTACGAGCAGTACTTC,CSAREDRGIGYEQYF
TRBV6-5,.,TRBJ1-1,.,TGTGCCAGCAGTTACCCCCAAGGGGAAGCTTTCTTT,CASSYPQGEAFF
TRBV27,.,TRBJ2-3,.,TGTGCCACCTGTCTAGGAGGAACAGATACGCAGTATTTT,CATCLGGTDTQYF
TRBV13,.,TRBJ2-1,.,TGTGCCAGCTCAGGGCTCGGAAACTCCTACAATGAGCAGTTCTTC,CASSGLGNSYNEQFF
TRBV6-6,.,TRBJ2-1,.,TGTGCCAGCAAGGGGCATGAGCAGTTCTTC,CASKGHEQFF
TRBV27,.,TRBJ2-3,.,TGTGCCAGCAGACTAGCACCCATCACAGATACGCAGTATTTT,CASRLAPITDTQYF